The sequence of this T cell receptor beta chain was determined in a study of beta chain features in type 1 diabetes. Study results and caveats: Here, the possible influence of HLA type (on TCRB rearrangement) remained unresolved. Moderately but significantly shorter TCRB CDR3s were found in Type 1 diabetes patients in all four CD4+ subsets. Relative to healthy donors, patients appeared to have naive, central memory and Treg TCRB repertoires that were more similar.

Isolated RNA was reverse transcribed in full, so expressed TCRB transcripts were sequenced. Data came from immunoSEQ multiplex PCR; TCRdb stores just in-frame clones and leaves some out. The data show 100,000 to 150,000 clones, around 10% seen once. Per germline, CDR1 LGHNA and CDR2 YSLEER. The CDR3 consists of 15 residues. V gave up 4 bases and J gave up 8 bases; unmatched junction bases: 5. For this clone: Its specificity is not known.

Sequencing input: central memory CD4+ T cells from blood. This sequence was found in a man aged 25 to 45 with type 1 diabetes. The chain combines TRBV4-3 with TRBJ2-1; the match to TRBD2 covers 13 bases. The CDR3 sequence is CASSRTSGGAYEQFF. The DNA of the CDR3 is TGCGCCAGCAGCCGAACTAGCGGGGGGGCCTATGAGCAGTTCTTC.